These 7 T cell receptor beta chains share one sample of origin, sequenced in a study of T cell responses to AZD1222 COVID-19 vaccine. The protocol was immunoSEQ multiplex PCR, while the TCRdb copy is restricted to in-frame clones and leaves out a portion. The sample lists about 160,000 clones, 80% to 90% occurring once. The starting material was peripheral blood, obtained on day 0 of AZD1222 vaccination. The receptors stem from an adult in good health.

This clone was counted between two and nine times. This chain joins TRBV4-3 and TRBJ1-1, with D hard to call. Germline V CDR1 and CDR2: LGHNA, YSLEER. The CDR3 is 15 residues long. V was pared by 0 bases and J by 2 bases, with 10 bases between. CDR3 coding DNA: TGCGCCAGCAGCCAAGATAACATGGGTAACACTGAAGCTTTCTTT. This sequence encodes CASSQDNMGNTEAFF.

This clone was observed once. The rearrangement joins TRBV6-5 to TRBJ2-3; D is uncertain. The V gene's germline CDR1 is MNHEY and CDR2 SVGAGI. The CDR3 is made up of 12 amino acids. Trimming left V 2 bases short and J 6 bases short, with 6 bases between. This chain's CDR3 is CASSYGRDTQYF. The CDR3 nucleotides read TGTGCCAGCAGTTACGGGCGCGATACGCAGTATTTT.

The rearrangement uses TRBV13 and TRBJ2-1, with a tentative D call TRBD2 (6 bases). Trimming removed 2 bases from V and 7 bases from J, with 12 bases in between. CDR1 is PRHDT, CDR2 FYEKMQ, per germline (reference sequence). The CDR3 is made up of 14 amino acids. This CDR3 is CASSLRRGPNEQFF. CDR3 DNA sequence: TGTGCCAGCAGCTTAAGGAGGGGTCCTAATGAGCAGTTCTTC. Full variable domain (rest looked up from reference TRBV13 and TRBJ2-1): AAGVIQSPRHLIKEKRETATLKCYPIPRHDTVYWYQQGPGQDPQFLISFYEKMQSDKGSIPDRFSAQQFSDYHSELNMSSLELGDSALYFCASSLRRGPNEQFFGPGTRLTVL.

The rearrangement joins TRBV11-2 to TRBJ2-1, with D tentatively TRBD2 (5 bases). Trimming removed 3 bases at V and 0 bases at J, with 9 bases between. The germline CDR1 and CDR2 sequences are SGHAT and FQNNGV. The CDR3 covers 15 residues. CDR3 in amino acids: CASSFLGSSYNEQFF. The CDR3 DNA is TGTGCCAGCAGCTTCCTGGGGAGCTCCTACAATGAGCAGTTCTTC.

This chain links TRBV7-3 with TRBJ1-1; D may be TRBD1 (5 bases). Trimming pared 1 base from V and 5 bases from J, leaving 11 bases between. This CDR3 has 14 residues. CDR1 is SGHTA and CDR2 is FQGTGA in the germline V gene. The CDR3 DNA is TGTGCCAGCAGCTTAAACCCCCGGGGGACTGAAGCTTTCTTT. The encoded protein is CASSLNPRGTEAFF.

The chain employs TRBV19 and TRBJ2-1; D is possibly TRBD2 (5 bases). Germline CDR1 reads LNHDA; CDR2 reads SQIVND (reference sequence). Trimming pared 3 bases from V and 4 bases from J, leaving 7 bases between. This CDR3 has 13 residues. The CDR3 here is CASSMWRYNEQFF. CDR3 sequence (DNA): TGTGCCAGTAGTATGTGGAGGTACAATGAGCAGTTCTTC.

This chain uses TRBV20-1 with TRBJ2-5; 11 nucleotides line up with TRBD2. After removal of 3 bases from V and 4 bases from J, the junction contained 7 bases not matched to a gene. The CDR3 runs to 15 residues. Per germline, CDR1 DFQATT and CDR2 SNEGSKA (reference sequence). CDR3 region: CSASSGGDVRETQYF. The CDR3 DNA is TGCAGTGCTAGTAGCGGGGGGGACGTACGAGAGACCCAGTACTTC.